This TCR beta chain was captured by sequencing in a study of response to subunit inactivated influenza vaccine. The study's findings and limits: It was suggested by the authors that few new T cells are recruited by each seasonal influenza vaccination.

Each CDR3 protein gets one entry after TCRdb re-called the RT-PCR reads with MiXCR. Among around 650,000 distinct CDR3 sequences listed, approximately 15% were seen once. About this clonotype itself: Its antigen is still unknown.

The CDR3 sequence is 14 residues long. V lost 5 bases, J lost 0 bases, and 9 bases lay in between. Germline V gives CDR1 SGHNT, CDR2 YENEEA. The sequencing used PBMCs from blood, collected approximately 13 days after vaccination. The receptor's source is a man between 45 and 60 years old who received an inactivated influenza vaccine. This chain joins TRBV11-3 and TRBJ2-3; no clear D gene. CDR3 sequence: CASSPDKSTDTQYF. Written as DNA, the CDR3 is TGTGCCAGCAGCCCCGACAAGAGCACAGATACGCAGTATTTT.